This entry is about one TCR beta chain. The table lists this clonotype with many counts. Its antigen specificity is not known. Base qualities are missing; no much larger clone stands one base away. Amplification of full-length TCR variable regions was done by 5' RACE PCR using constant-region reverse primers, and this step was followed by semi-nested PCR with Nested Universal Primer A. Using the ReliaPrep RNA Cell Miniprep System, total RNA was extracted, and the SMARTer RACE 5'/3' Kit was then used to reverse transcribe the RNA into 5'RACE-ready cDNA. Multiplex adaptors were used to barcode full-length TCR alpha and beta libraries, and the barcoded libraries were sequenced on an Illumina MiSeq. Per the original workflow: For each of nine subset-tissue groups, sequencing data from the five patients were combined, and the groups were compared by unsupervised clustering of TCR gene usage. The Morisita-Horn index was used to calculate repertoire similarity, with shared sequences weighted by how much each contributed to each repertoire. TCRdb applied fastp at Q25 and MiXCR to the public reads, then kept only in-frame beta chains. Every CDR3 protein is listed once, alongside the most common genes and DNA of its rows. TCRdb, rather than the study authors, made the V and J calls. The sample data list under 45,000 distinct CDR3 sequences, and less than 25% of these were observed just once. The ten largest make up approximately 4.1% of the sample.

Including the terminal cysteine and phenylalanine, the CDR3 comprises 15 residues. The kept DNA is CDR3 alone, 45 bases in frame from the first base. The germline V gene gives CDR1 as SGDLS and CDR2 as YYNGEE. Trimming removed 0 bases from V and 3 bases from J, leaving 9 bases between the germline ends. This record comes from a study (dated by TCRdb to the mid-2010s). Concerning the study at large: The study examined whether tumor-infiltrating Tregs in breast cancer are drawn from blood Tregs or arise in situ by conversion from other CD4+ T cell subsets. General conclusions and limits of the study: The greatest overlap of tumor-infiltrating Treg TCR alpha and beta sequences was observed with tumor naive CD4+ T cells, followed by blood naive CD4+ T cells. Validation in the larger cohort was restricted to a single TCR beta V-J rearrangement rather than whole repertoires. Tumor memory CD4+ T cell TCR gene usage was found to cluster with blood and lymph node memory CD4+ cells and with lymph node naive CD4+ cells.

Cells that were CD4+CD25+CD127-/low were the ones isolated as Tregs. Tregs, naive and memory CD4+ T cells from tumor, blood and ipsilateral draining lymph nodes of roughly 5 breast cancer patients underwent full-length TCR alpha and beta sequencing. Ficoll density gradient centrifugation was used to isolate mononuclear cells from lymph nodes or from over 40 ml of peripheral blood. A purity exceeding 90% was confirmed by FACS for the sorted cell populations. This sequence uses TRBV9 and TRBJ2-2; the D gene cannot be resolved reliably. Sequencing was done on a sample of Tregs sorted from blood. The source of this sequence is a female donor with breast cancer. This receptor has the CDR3 CASSVVDPDTGELFF. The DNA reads TGTGCCAGCAGCGTAGTAGACCCTGACACCGGGGAGCTGTTTTTT.